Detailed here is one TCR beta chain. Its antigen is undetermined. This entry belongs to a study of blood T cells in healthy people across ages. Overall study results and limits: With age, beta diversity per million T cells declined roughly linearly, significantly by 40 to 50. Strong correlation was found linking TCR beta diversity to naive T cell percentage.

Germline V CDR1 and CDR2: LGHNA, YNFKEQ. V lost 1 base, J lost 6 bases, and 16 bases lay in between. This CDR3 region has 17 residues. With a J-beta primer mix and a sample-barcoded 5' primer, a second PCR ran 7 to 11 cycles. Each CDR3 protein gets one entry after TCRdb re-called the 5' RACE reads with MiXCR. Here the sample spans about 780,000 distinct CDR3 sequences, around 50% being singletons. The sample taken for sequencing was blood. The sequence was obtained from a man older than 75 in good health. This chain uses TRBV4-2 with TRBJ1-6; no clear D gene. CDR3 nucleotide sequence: TGTGCCAGCAGCCAAGTTCCGGGCCCAGAAATTAATTCACCCCTCCACTTT. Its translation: CASSQVPGPEINSPLHF.